This TCR beta chain was sequenced for a study of CD8+ T cells in alopecia areata. The study, taken as a whole, reports: Compared with mice, patients displayed less clear TCR sharing, possibly for HLA-related reasons. Scalp sequencing also captures normal skin's resident alphabeta T cells. Higher clonality and more expanded CD8+ clones appeared in lesional than normal scalp.

Sorted populations comprised CD4+ and CD8+ T cells obtained from PBMCs. This clone has a handful of counts. What it recognizes is unknown. The CDR3 has 15 amino acids. Germline V gives CDR1 SGHTS, CDR2 YDEGEE. V lost 4 bases and J 8 bases, leaving 21 bases between the germline ends. Extracted RNA was reverse transcribed into cDNA, the sequencing template. The table came from immunoSEQ multiplex PCR; TCRdb's copy has only in-frame clones and leaves some out. The sample lists 200,000 or so clones; roughly 56% were seen once. The receptor's source is a human donor in good health. The chain combines TRBV5-8 with TRBJ1-2, with D perhaps matching TRBD1 (5 bases). Sequences were obtained from CD8+ T cells sorted from blood. The CDR3 is CASSQIKGRSKGYTF. In DNA, the CDR3 is TGTGCCAGCAGCCAGATAAAGGGGCGTAGTAAAGGCTACACCTTC.